This TCR beta chain was sequenced for a study of cytomegalovirus exposure and HLA in healthy donors. The protocol was immunoSEQ multiplex PCR, while the TCRdb copy is restricted to in-frame clones and leaves out a portion. The data contain some 170,000 clones, more than 70% of them seen just once; the ten biggest clones take up 10%. The V end lost 8 bases, the J end lost 1 base, and 14 bases lay between the germline ends. CDR1 and CDR2 from the germline V gene are MNHEY and SVGAGI. This CDR3 has 14 residues. Specimen: PBMCs. The chain carries TRBV6-5 and TRBJ2-5; possible D gene TRBD1, 6 bases. This clonotype originated in a man between 25 and 39 years old in good health and CMV-seropositive. In nucleotides, the CDR3 is TGTGCCAGCGCCGCGGACAGATCCCAAGAGACCCAGTACTTC. It codes for CASAADRSQETQYF.